This entry concerns a single T cell receptor (beta chain). These data are taken from a study of blood T cell repertoires in COVID-19. Looked up from germline, CDR1 is SGHVS and CDR2 is FQNEAQ. This CDR3 region has 15 residues. V trimming: 5 bases; J trimming: 8 bases; junction bases outside the gene matches: 7. TCRdb keeps only in-frame clones here, not all; method: immunoSEQ multiplex PCR. Of about 23,000 clones in the sample, around three quarters were seen once. This TCR derives from a woman older than 75 with acute or convalescent COVID-19. V is TRBV7-8 and J is TRBJ2-1, with 12 bases matching TRBD2. The specimen was peripheral blood. The CDR3 loop is CASSARRLAGDEQFF. For the CDR3, the DNA is TGTGCCAGCAGCGCGAGAAGACTAGCGGGAGATGAGCAGTTCTTC.